The 30 T cell receptor beta chains reported below all come from one sample, sequenced in a study of T cells in tumors after PD-1 blockade. The data were produced by immunoSEQ multiplex PCR, yet TCRdb's version contains in-frame clones alone and is incomplete. In the table there are around 60,000 clones, just under 80% of which are singletons. The source was PBMCs, collected before anti-PD-1 treatment. These TCRs come from a human donor with basal cell carcinoma.

The chain joins TRBV20-1 to TRBJ1-2; D ambiguous. The V and J ends lost 3 bases and 8 bases respectively, with 10 bases between them. The germline CDR1 and CDR2 sequences are DFQATT and SNEGSKA (reference sequence). This CDR3 has 11 residues. This chain's CDR3 is CSASNQTGYTF. The CDR3 region has the DNA TGCAGTGCTAGTAACCAGACCGGCTACACCTTC.

This sequence joins TRBV7-3 and TRBJ2-1; D might be TRBD1 (6 bases). This CDR3 region has 15 residues. Trimming took 5 bases from V and 2 from J, leaving 13 bases between them. CDR1 and CDR2 from the germline V gene are SGHTA and FQGTGA. The CDR3 DNA reads TGTGCCAGCAGCGAGACGGACAGACCCTACAATGAGCAGTTCTTC. It yields the protein CASSETDRPYNEQFF.

The chain has TRBV6-5 and TRBJ1-3, with D unclear. V dropped 2 bases and J dropped 0 bases, with 8 bases sitting between them. CDR1 and CDR2 from the germline V gene are MNHEY and SVGAGI. The CDR3 is 15 residues long. CDR3 DNA sequence: TGTGCCAGCAGTTACGCCAGAGCCTCTGGAAACACCATATATTTT. Its protein product is CASSYARASGNTIYF.

The rearrangement joins TRBV2 to TRBJ2-1, with D possibly being TRBD1 or TRBD2 (6 bases each). Trimming left V 6 bases short and J 4 bases short, with 13 bases between. From germline, CDR1 is SNHLY and CDR2 FYNNEI. The length of the CDR3 is 14 residues. In nucleotides, the CDR3 is TGTGCCAGCAGATGGCTAGGGGGGTACAATGAGCAGTTCTTC. Amino acids: CASRWLGGYNEQFF. The full variable domain, rest sourced from reference TRBV2 and TRBJ2-1, is EPEVTQTPSHQVTQMGQEVILRCVPISNHLYFYWYRQILGQKVEFLVSFYNNEISEKSEIFDDQFSVERPDGSNFTLKIRSTKLEDSAMYFCASRWLGGYNEQFFGPGTRLTVL.

The chain uses TRBV5-5 and TRBJ1-1, with TRBD1 as a possible D gene (5 bases). V lost 1 base and J lost 1, with 11 bases in between. The CDR3 loop spans 15 amino acids. CDR1 is SGHKS and CDR2 is YYEKEE in the germline V gene (reference sequence). In DNA, the CDR3 is TGTGCCAGCAGCTTGACTGGTGGGACGAACACTGAAGCTTTCTTT. Its translation: CASSLTGGTNTEAFF.

The rearrangement uses TRBV23-1 and TRBJ1-3, with 7 bases lining up with TRBD1. TRBV23-1 is given ORF status, its function remaining uncertain. The CDR3 loop spans 17 amino acids. After removal of 2 bases from V and 0 bases from J, the junction contained 7 bases not matched to a gene. DNA for the CDR3: TGCGCCAGCAGTCAACCGGGACAGTCGAGCTCTGGAAACACCATATATTTT. Its protein product is CASSQPGQSSSGNTIYF.

The rearrangement links TRBV2 to TRBJ1-1; no clear D. The germline V gene encodes CDR1 SNHLY and CDR2 FYNNEI. V shed 4 bases and J shed 3 bases, with 3 bases lying between them. CDR3 length: 11 amino acids. CDR3 region: CASSGDTEAFF. The CDR3 nucleotides read TGTGCCAGCAGTGGAGACACTGAAGCTTTCTTT.

A single count supports this clone. The sample has other DNA sequences that encode this CDR3 too. The J gene is TRBJ1-2, the V gene TRBV5-1, with TRBD1 identical over 7 bases. Losses at the gene ends were 3 bases for V and 2 bases for J; bases not matched to a gene: 4. Germline CDR1 is SGHRS and CDR2 is YFSETQ. The CDR3 has 14 amino acids. The CDR3 here is CASSSAGGNYGYTF. For the CDR3, the DNA is TGCGCCAGCAGCTCGGCAGGGGGGAACTATGGCTACACCTTC.

The chain carries TRBV9 and TRBJ1-3, with a tentative D call TRBD1 (5 bases). Looked up from germline, CDR1 is SGDLS and CDR2 is YYNGEE. The V end lost 0 bases, the J end lost 0 bases, and 10 bases lay between the germline ends. CDR3 size: 16 residues. The CDR3 loop is CASSVGDFLSGNTIYF. The CDR3 region has the DNA TGTGCCAGCAGCGTAGGGGACTTCCTCTCTGGAAACACCATATATTTT.

CDR3 sequence reads: CASSFKAEQFF. CDR3 in DNA: TGTGCCAGCAGCTTTAAGGCTGAGCAGTTCTTC. The chain uses TRBV5-6 and TRBJ2-1; D call uncertain. Germline loops: CDR1 SGHDT, CDR2 YYEEEE. Trimming shortened V by 2 bases and J by 9 bases, and 6 bases separated the two germline ends. CDR3 length: 11 residues.

The V call is TRBV21-1, the J call TRBJ2-7; TRBD1 is the table's D call and was not checked against the DNA. TRBV21-1 is flagged as a pseudogene. The CDR3 spans 13 residues. The CDR3: CASSTRQGSEQYF. DNA for the CDR3: TGTGCCAGCAGCACAAGACAGGGCTCCGAGCAGTACTTC.

This chain joins TRBV30 and TRBJ1-5, with a weak D call TRBD1 (5 bases). Per the germline V gene, CDR1 is GTSNPN and CDR2 is SVGIG (reference sequence). The CDR3 contains 19 residues. V lost 0 bases, J lost 0 bases, and 21 bases lay in between. CDR3 in DNA: TGTGCCTGGAGTGTACGGAACTCCGGGGGTTTAGATAGCAATCAGCCCCAGCATTTT. This codes for CAWSVRNSGGLDSNQPQHF.

The genes are TRBV7-2 and TRBJ2-7; TRBD2 matches at 7 bases. Per germline, CDR1 SGHTA and CDR2 FQGNSA. The CDR3 runs 17 residues. V lost 0 bases, J lost 1 base, and 9 bases stayed unmatched. The CDR3 sequence: CASSLAPPGSGSYEQYF. CDR3 nucleotide sequence: TGTGCCAGCAGCTTAGCGCCCCCTGGTAGCGGGTCCTACGAGCAGTACTTC.

V is TRBV6-1 and J is TRBJ1-5; D ambiguous. Per germline, CDR1 MNHNS and CDR2 SASEGT. Trimming cost V 0 bases and J 7 bases, with 7 bases left between them. The CDR3 is 13 residues long. Written as DNA, the CDR3 is TGTGCCAGCAGTGAAGCGCGAGAGCAGCCCCAGCATTTT. This codes for CASSEAREQPQHF.

The sample holds one count of this clone. The V gene is TRBV28, the J gene TRBJ1-2; 7 bases line up with TRBD1. CDR1 and CDR2 (germline): MDHEN, SYDVKM. The CDR3 is 15 amino acids. Trimming at V came to 4 bases and at J to 4 bases, leaving 9 bases not matched to a gene. The CDR3 spells CASSSGTGTAYGYTF. The CDR3 nucleotides read TGTGCCAGCAGTTCCGGAACCGGGACAGCCTATGGCTACACCTTC.

This clone was found a few times. The J gene is TRBJ2-1, the V gene TRBV6-5, with D hard to call. Trimming took 7 bases from V and 5 from J, leaving 9 bases between them. The germline V gene encodes CDR1 MNHEY and CDR2 SVGAGI. This CDR3 has 12 amino acids. The CDR3 loop reads CASTILNNEQFF. CDR3 in DNA: TGTGCCAGCACTATCCTAAACAATGAGCAGTTCTTC.

The rearrangement uses TRBV6-5 and TRBJ2-3, with TRBD1 matching over 8 bases. V trimming: 10 bases; J trimming: 6 bases; junction bases outside the gene matches: 15. Germline assignment: CDR1 MNHEY and CDR2 SVGAGI. The CDR3 runs to 15 residues. The CDR3 nucleotides are TGTGCCACCCACCAACCAGGGGGCGATACTGATACGCAGTATTTT. Translation gives CATHQPGGDTDTQYF.

This clone has only one observation. The CDR3 region is CASSFDGSKAYNEQFF. CDR3 DNA: TGTGCCAGCAGTTTTGACGGGTCAAAGGCCTACAATGAGCAGTTCTTC. V usage is TRBV5-5 and J usage is TRBJ2-1; D ambiguous. This CDR3 has 16 residues. Per germline, CDR1 SGHKS and CDR2 YYEKEE (reference sequence). V was shortened by 5 bases and J by 2 bases, with 17 bases between the two germline ends.

The V call is TRBV10-2, the J call TRBJ1-2, with D tentatively TRBD1 (6 bases). CDR1 is WSHSY and CDR2 is SAAADI in the germline V gene. Trimming removed 3 bases from V and 1 base from J, with 9 bases in between. CDR3 length equals 14 residues. CDR3 nucleotides: TGCGCCAGCAGTGACAGGGGAGTTAACTATGGCTACACCTTC. Residues: CASSDRGVNYGYTF.

This sequence joins TRBV10-3 and TRBJ2-6, with TRBD1 identical over 8 bases. CDR3 size: 18 residues. Trimming at V came to 5 bases and at J to 0 bases, leaving 9 bases not matched to a gene. Germline-derived CDR1 and CDR2 are ENHRY and SYGVKD. CDR3 protein: CAISFLGQGVSGANVLTF. The CDR3 bases are TGTGCCATCAGTTTCCTCGGACAGGGCGTCTCTGGGGCCAACGTCCTGACTTTC.

The chain joins TRBV5-1 to TRBJ1-1; the D is unclear. The germline V gene has CDR1 SGHRS and CDR2 YFSETQ. CDR3 length equals 15 residues. Trimming took 0 bases from V and 0 from J, leaving 9 bases between them. The CDR3 DNA follows: TGCGCCAGCAGCTTGGGGGGATCATTGAACACTGAAGCTTTCTTT. The encoded protein is CASSLGGSLNTEAFF.

The chain employs TRBV6-5 and TRBJ1-3; D is undetermined. CDR1 is MNHEY and CDR2 is SVGAGI in the germline V gene. The CDR3 totals 13 residues. V was clipped by 7 bases and J by 5 bases, with 12 bases between them. CDR3 DNA sequence: TGTGCCAGCAAGGGCAGTTCGCGAAACACCATATATTTT. Amino acids: CASKGSSRNTIYF.

The V gene is TRBV18, the J gene TRBJ1-1, with D maybe TRBD1 (6 bases). Trimming pared 5 bases from V and 4 bases from J, leaving 17 bases between. CDR1 is KGHSH and CDR2 is LQKENI in the germline V gene. The CDR3 has 15 amino acids. The CDR3 loop reads CASSSSRGEATEAFF. CDR3 nucleotides: TGTGCCAGCTCATCATCCAGGGGCGAGGCCACTGAAGCTTTCTTT.

CDR3 in amino acids: CASSLETRLDSYNEQFF. CDR3 nucleotide sequence: TGTGCCAGCAGTTTAGAAACCCGACTAGACTCCTACAATGAGCAGTTCTTC. The rearrangement links TRBV27 to TRBJ2-1, with D tentatively TRBD2 (6 bases). Trimming stripped 2 bases from V and 0 bases from J, with 14 bases between. The CDR3 extends over 17 amino acids. Germline loops: CDR1 MNHEY, CDR2 SMNVEV (reference sequence).

This clone occurred a few times. J is TRBJ1-6 and V is TRBV5-4, with D possibly TRBD1 on 5 matching bases. Germline V lookup: CDR1 SGHNT, CDR2 YYREEE (reference sequence). V gave up 0 bases and J gave up 10 bases, with 17 bases separating them. The CDR3 has 16 amino acids. CDR3 bases: TGTGCCAGCAGCTTGGATGGGGCGCAGGGCAAATCACCCCTCCACTTT. It codes for CASSLDGAQGKSPLHF.

The V gene is TRBV29-1, the J gene TRBJ2-4; TRBD2 aligns across 9 bases. Per germline, CDR1 SQVTM and CDR2 ANQGSEA. The CDR3 sequence is 15 residues long. J gave up 0 bases and V 4 bases, and 4 bases lay outside the gene matches. As DNA, the CDR3 is TGCAGCGTTGTTGCGGGGGGGCTAGCCAAAAACATTCAGTACTTC. This codes for CSVVAGGLAKNIQYF.

V and J are TRBV18 and TRBJ1-3; no firm D call. The CDR3 is 16 amino acids. Looked up from germline, CDR1 is KGHSH and CDR2 is LQKENI. The germline V and J ends were trimmed by 0 bases and 4 bases, with 13 bases remaining between them. The CDR3 coding sequence is TGTGCCAGCTCACCACCCGCAGCACGTCGGGGAAACACCATATATTTT. Its translation is CASSPPAARRGNTIYF.

CDR3 sequence: CASSLAGRGTGELFF. In DNA form, the CDR3 reads TGTGCCAGCAGTCTAGCGGGGAGAGGCACCGGGGAGCTGTTTTTT. The chain is built from TRBV6-6 and TRBJ2-2; 9 bases are a match to TRBD2. The junction had 5 bases not matched to a gene; V was cut back by 5 bases and J by 4 bases. Germline V CDR1 and CDR2: MNHNY, SVGAGI (reference sequence). The CDR3 runs 15 residues.

V gene TRBV11-3 combines with J gene TRBJ2-3; D remains unclear. From germline, CDR1 is SGHNT and CDR2 YENEEA. The CDR3 is 13 residues long. V was clipped by 3 bases and J by 2 bases, with 6 bases between them. CDR3 region: CASSFTDTDTQYF. Here the CDR3 DNA reads TGTGCCAGCAGCTTCACAGACACAGATACGCAGTATTTT.

A few counts support this clone. This chain links TRBV30 with TRBJ1-5; no reliable D call. Deletions cut 4 bases from V and 4 bases from J, with 8 bases between. The CDR3 length is 12 residues. In germline, CDR1 is GTSNPN, CDR2 SVGIG (reference sequence). CDR3 protein: CAWTRENQPQHF. DNA of the CDR3: TGTGCCTGGACCAGAGAAAATCAGCCCCAGCATTTT.